The 4 T cell receptor beta chains given below trace back to one sample, sequenced in a study of vaccination effects on CD4 cells after COVID-19. Antigens for these TCRs are unknown. Peptide-pool stimulation followed by sequencing identified expanded antigen-specific CD4+ clonotypes in the ViraFEST assay. Isolation of CD4+ T cells took place after nine to ten days of culture. All participants had two doses of either the BNT162b2 or mRNA-1273 vaccine. Only in-frame clones appear in the TCRdb table, and some are missing; sequencing was by immunoSEQ multiplex PCR. The repertoire has tens of thousands of clones, approximately 75% of them found once; the top ten carry 12%. Sequenced material: CD4+ T cells from PBMCs cultured with HCoV-229E spike peptides, taken after COVID-19 vaccination. Receptors were obtained from a human donor who received a COVID-19 vaccine.

This clone was counted between two and nine times. This sequence joins TRBV4-1 and TRBJ2-3; no reliable D call. The CDR3 is 12 residues long. The germline CDR1 and CDR2 sequences are MGHRA and YSYEKL. V lost 5 bases and J lost 6, with 9 bases in between. CDR3 DNA: TGCGCCAGCAGCGAATTTGACGATACGCAGTATTTT. Translation: CASSEFDDTQYF.

There are a few counts of this clone. The gene calls are TRBV10-3 and TRBJ1-2; D uncertain. Germline V gene lookup returns CDR1 ENHRY and CDR2 SYGVKD. V was cut by 2 bases and J by 1 base, with 5 bases left in between. This CDR3 has 13 residues. The CDR3 is CAISETNNYGYTF. The CDR3 nucleotides read TGTGCCATCAGTGAGACCAATAACTATGGCTACACCTTC.

This clone was observed a single time. This chain connects TRBV19 to TRBJ2-4; D call uncertain. Germline V gene data show CDR1 as LNHDA and CDR2 as SQIVND (reference sequence). Trimming stripped 5 bases from V and 7 bases from J, with 15 bases between. CDR3 length: 14 residues. The CDR3 loop reads CASSPGTLGNIQYF. CDR3 nucleotides: TGTGCCAGTAGTCCCGGCACCCTGGGCAACATTCAGTACTTC.

The chain uses TRBV6-5 and TRBJ1-1; a possible D gene is TRBD1 (5 bases). Germline CDR1 and CDR2: MNHEY and SVGAGI. V gave up 4 bases and J gave up 1 base, with 10 bases separating them. This CDR3 comprises 14 residues. CDR3 sequence: CASSWDGKNTEAFF. DNA for the CDR3: TGTGCCAGCAGTTGGGACGGAAAGAACACTGAAGCTTTCTTT.